This entry features one TCR beta chain sequence. The data were obtained in a study of graft-versus-host responses after intestinal transplantation. Libraries were prepared by immunoSEQ multiplex PCR; TCRdb keeps only in-frame clonotypes and omits some of them. The sample records approximately 100,000 clones, roughly 83% being singletons. This CDR3 has 13 residues. The V gene's germline CDR1 is MDHEN and CDR2 SYDVKM. The ends were cut back, 2 bases at V and 4 bases at J, with 8 bases in the middle. This chain connects TRBV28 to TRBJ1-2; D is unclear. This TCR was sampled from a human patient who received an intestinal transplant, so some T cells may come from the graft donor. Here the sequenced sample was PBMCs, taken 255 days after intestinal transplant. The CDR3 reads CASSLKGSYGYTF. The CDR3 DNA sequence: TGTGCCAGCAGTTTAAAAGGGAGCTATGGCTACACCTTC.